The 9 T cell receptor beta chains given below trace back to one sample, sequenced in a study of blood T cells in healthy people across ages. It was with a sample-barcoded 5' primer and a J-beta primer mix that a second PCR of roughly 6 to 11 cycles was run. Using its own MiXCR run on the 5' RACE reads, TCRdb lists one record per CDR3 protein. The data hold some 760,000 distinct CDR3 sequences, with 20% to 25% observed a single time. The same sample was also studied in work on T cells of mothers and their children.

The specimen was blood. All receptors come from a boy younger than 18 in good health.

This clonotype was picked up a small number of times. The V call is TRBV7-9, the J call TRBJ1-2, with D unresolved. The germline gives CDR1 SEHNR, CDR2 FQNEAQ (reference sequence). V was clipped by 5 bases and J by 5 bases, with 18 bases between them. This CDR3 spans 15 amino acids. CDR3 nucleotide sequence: TGTGCCAGCAGCCCACGGGCCGCGGAGGGATATGGCTACACCTTC. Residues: CASSPRAAEGYGYTF.

This chain's CDR3 is CASGYSGPTSGLVLGNEQFF. For the CDR3, the DNA is TGTGCTAGTGGTTATTCCGGGCCGACTAGCGGGTTGGTTTTGGGTAATGAGCAGTTCTTC. The rearrangement uses TRBV12-5 and TRBJ2-1, with TRBD2 matching 10 bases. The J segment lost 7 bases and the V segment lost 4 bases, leaving 22 bases of the junction unmatched. CDR1 and CDR2 from the germline V gene are LGHNT and FRNRAP. CDR3 size: 20 residues.

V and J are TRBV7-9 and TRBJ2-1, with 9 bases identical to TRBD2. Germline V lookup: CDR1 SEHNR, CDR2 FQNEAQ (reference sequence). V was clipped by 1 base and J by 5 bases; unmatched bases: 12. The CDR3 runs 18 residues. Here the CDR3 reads CASSLVQGTSRTHNEQFF. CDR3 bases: TGTGCCAGCAGCTTAGTACAAGGGACTAGCAGAACCCACAATGAGCAGTTCTTC.

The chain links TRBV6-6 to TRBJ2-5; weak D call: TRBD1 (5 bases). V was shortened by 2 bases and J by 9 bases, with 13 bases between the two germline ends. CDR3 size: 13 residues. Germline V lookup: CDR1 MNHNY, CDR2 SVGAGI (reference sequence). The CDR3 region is CASSYGLQGSQYF. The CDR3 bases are TGTGCCAGCAGTTACGGGCTTCAGGGATCCCAGTACTTC.

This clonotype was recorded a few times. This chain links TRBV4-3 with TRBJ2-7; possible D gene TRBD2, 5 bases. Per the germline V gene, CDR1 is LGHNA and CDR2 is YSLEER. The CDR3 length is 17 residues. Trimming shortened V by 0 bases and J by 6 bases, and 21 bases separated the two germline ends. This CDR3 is CASSQEGSHGGRCEQYF. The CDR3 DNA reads TGCGCCAGCAGCCAAGAAGGGTCCCACGGCGGGCGCTGCGAGCAGTACTTC.

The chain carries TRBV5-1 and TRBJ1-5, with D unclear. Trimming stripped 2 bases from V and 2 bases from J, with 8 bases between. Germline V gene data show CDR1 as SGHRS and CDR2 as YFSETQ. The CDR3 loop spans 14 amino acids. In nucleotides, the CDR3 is TGCGCCAGCAGCTTTCGAGACGGCAATCAGCCCCAGCATTTT. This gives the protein CASSFRDGNQPQHF.

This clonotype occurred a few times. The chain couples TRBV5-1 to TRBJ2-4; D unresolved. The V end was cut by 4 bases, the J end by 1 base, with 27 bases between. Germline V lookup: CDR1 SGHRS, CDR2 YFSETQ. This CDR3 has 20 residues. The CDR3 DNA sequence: TGCGCCAGCAGCCGGGCCCTCCCTAATATCCTCACATTTGCCAAAAACATTCAGTACTTC. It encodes CASSRALPNILTFAKNIQYF.

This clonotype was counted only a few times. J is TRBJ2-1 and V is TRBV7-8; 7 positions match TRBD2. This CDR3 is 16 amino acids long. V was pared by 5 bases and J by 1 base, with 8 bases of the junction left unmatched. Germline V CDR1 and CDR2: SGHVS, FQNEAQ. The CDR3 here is CASSLPGLESYNEQFF. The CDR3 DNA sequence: TGTGCCAGCAGCCTACCCGGACTAGAATCCTACAATGAGCAGTTCTTC.

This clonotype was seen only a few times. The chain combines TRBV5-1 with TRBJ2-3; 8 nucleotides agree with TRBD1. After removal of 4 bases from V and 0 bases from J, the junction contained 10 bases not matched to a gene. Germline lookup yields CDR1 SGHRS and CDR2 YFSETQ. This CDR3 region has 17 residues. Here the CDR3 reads CASSRGSGQASTDTQYF. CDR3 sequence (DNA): TGCGCCAGCAGCCGGGGGTCGGGACAGGCGAGCACAGATACGCAGTATTTT.